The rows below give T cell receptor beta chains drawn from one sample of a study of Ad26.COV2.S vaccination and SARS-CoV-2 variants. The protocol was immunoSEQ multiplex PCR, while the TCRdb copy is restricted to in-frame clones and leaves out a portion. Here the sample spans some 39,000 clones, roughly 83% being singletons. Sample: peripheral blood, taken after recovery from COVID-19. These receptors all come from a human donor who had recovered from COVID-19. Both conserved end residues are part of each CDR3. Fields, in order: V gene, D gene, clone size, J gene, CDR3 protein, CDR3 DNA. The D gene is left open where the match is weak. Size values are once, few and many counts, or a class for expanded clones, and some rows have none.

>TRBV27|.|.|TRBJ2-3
CASSWVLLEGGHTDTQYF
TGTGCCAGCAGCTGGGTCCTTTTGGAGGGGGGTCACACAGATACGCAGTATTTT
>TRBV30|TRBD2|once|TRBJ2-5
CAWSVGLAYQETQYF
TGTGCCTGGAGTGTGGGACTAGCGTACCAAGAGACCCAGTACTTC
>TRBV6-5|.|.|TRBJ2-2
CASRAGTTNTGELFF
TGTGCCAGCAGGGCCGGGACAACTAACACCGGGGAGCTGTTTTTT
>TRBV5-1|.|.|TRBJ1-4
CASSSRGDDEKLFF
TGCGCCAGCAGCTCCCGGGGAGACGATGAAAAACTGTTTTTT
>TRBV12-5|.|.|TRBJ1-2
CASAAGAHGYTF
TGTGCTAGTGCAGCAGGGGCGCATGGCTACACCTTC
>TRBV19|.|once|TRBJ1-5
CASMPRGRRQPQHF
TGTGCCAGCATGCCCCGGGGACGCAGACAGCCCCAGCATTTT
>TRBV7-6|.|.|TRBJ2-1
CASSLALQGDEQFF
TGTGCCAGCAGCTTAGCGTTGCAGGGCGATGAGCAGTTCTTC
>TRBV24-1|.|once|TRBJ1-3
CATSSPGRDDGNTIYF
TGTGCCACCAGCTCCCCCGGGAGGGACGACGGAAACACCATATATTTT
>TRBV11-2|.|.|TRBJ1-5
CASSFYRVSNQPQHF
TGTGCCAGCAGCTTCTACAGGGTCAGTAATCAGCCCCAGCATTTT
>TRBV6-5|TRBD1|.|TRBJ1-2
CASSRGTGALGYTF
TGTGCCAGTTCGCGAGGGACAGGGGCCCTAGGCTACACCTTC
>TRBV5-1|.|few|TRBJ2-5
CASSLGVRETQYF
TGCGCCAGCAGCTTGGGGGTTAGGGAGACCCAGTACTTC
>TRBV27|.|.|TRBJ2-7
CASSLQPTYEQYF
TGTGCCAGCAGTTTACAGCCTACCTACGAGCAGTACTTC
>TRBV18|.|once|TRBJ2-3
CASSPTGRVDTQYF
TGTGCCAGCTCACCAACAGGGCGGGTAGATACGCAGTATTTT
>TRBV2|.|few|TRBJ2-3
CASSVNTDTQYF
TGTGCCAGCTCCGTAAACACAGATACGCAGTATTTT
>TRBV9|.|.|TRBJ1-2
CASSVEVGAGNGYTF
TGTGCCAGCAGCGTAGAAGTAGGGGCAGGGAATGGCTACACCTTC
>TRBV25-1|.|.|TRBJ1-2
CASRGPGTANYGYTF
TGTGCCAGCAGGGGACCAGGTACAGCTAACTATGGCTACACCTTC
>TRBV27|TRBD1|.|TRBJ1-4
CASSRTTGGAREKLFF
TGTGCCAGCAGTAGAACGACAGGGGGCGCAAGAGAAAAACTGTTTTTT
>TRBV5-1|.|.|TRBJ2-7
CASSFQGGYYEQYF
TGCGCCAGCAGCTTCCAGGGGGGTTACTACGAGCAGTACTTC
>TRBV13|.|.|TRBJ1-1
CASSHGLPTEAFF
TGTGCCAGCAGCCACGGACTGCCCACTGAAGCTTTCTTT
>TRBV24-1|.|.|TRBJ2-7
CATSDLRDEQYF
TGTGCCACCAGTGATTTGCGCGACGAGCAGTACTTC
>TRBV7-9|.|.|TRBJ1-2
CASSNRPRADYGYTF
TGTGCCAGCAGCAACAGGCCCCGGGCGGATTATGGCTACACCTTC
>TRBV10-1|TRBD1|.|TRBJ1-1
CASRVGQDTEAFF
TGCGCCAGCAGGGTCGGACAGGACACTGAAGCTTTCTTT
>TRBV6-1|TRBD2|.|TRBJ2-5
CASSEVWSSGTETQYF
TGTGCCAGCAGTGAAGTTTGGTCTAGCGGGACAGAGACCCAGTACTTC
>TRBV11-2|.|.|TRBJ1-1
CASSLQTGNTEAFF
TGTGCCAGCAGCTTACAGACGGGGAACACTGAAGCTTTCTTT